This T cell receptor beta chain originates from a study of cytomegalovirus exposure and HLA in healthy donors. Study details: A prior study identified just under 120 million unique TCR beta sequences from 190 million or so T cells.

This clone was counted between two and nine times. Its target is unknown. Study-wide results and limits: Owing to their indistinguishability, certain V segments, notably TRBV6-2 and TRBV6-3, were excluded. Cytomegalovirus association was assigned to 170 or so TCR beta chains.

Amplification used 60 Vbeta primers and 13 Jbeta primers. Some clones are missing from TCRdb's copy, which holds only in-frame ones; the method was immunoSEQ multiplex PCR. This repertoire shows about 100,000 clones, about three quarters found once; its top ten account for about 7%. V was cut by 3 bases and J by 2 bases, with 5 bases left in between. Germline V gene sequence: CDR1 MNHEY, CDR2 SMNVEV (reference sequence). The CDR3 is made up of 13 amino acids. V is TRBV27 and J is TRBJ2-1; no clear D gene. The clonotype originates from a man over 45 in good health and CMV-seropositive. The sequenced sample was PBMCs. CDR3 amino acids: CASSFLPYNEQFF. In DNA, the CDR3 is TGTGCCAGCAGTTTCCTCCCCTACAATGAGCAGTTCTTC.